This T cell receptor (beta chain) stems from a study of blood T cell repertoires in COVID-19. In germline, CDR1 is GTSNPN, CDR2 SVGIG (reference sequence). The CDR3 sequence is 15 residues long. J was trimmed by 3 bases and V by 4 bases; bases with no gene match: 11. The Seattle patients joined while their infection was active and were tracked longitudinally afterward. The method was immunoSEQ multiplex PCR; TCRdb's version includes in-frame clones alone and lacks a portion of them. The sample contains some 370,000 clones, more than 70% of which appear only once. The clonotype originates from a woman aged 30 to 39 with COVID-19, enrolled during active disease. The sequenced sample consisted of peripheral blood. The chain uses TRBV30 and TRBJ2-7, with TRBD1 identical over 8 bases. This CDR3 is CAWTQIGQGIYEQYF. CDR3 sequence (DNA): TGTGCCTGGACACAAATTGGACAGGGTATCTACGAGCAGTACTTC.